This T cell receptor beta chain was sequenced in a study of T cell responses to AZD1222 COVID-19 vaccine. The CDR3 is 12 residues long. V shed 2 bases and J shed 4 bases, with 3 bases lying between them. Germline CDR1 reads LGHDT; CDR2 reads YNNKEL (reference sequence). Here immunoSEQ multiplex PCR was the method, and the copy in TCRdb shows in-frame clones only, minus some. The sample holds roughly 140,000 clones; about nine tenths are singletons and the top ten take around 16%. Findings of the study overall: The donor group comprised mostly white British people and more females; the analysis possibly underestimated clonal diversity. The study reported that nearly half of spike-specific TCRs target unmutated variant regions. None of the repertoires were sampled until the peak T cell response had passed.

A remark on this clone: Its antigen is not known.

The rearrangement links TRBV3-1 (or the pseudogene TRBV3-2) to TRBJ1-5; D is ambiguous. Sample: peripheral blood, taken on day 0 of AZD1222 vaccination. This TCR came from an adult in good health. CDR3 loop: CASSQLNQPQHF. CDR3 sequence (DNA): TGTGCCAGCAGCCAACTGAATCAGCCCCAGCATTTT.